The clone carrying this T cell receptor beta chain has a handful of counts. The CDR3 has 13 amino acids. With 3 bases removed from V and 6 bases from J, the gap between germline ends came to 11 bases. Per germline, CDR1 KGHSH and CDR2 LQKENI. This entry belongs to a study of blood T cell repertoires in COVID-19. Turning to the study itself: T cells, B-cell-depleted T cells, or PBMCs provided the cDNA or gDNA that served as material.

Authors' analysis steps: Estimation of nucleated cell counts was performed using reference gene primer amplification. Produced via immunoSEQ multiplex PCR; TCRdb's table is partial and in-frame only. Clonal size and the V and J genes are those of that table, whereas D and trimming came from the DNA. The data contain about 170,000 clones, more than 75% of them singletons. While infection was still active, Seattle patients were enrolled and then followed longitudinally. This sequence originates from a woman at least 80 years old with COVID-19, enrolled during active disease. The V and J genes are TRBV18 and TRBJ1-2; the D is unclear. Source material: peripheral blood. The DNA of the CDR3 is TGTGCCAGCTCACCCGGGAGTGACAATGGCTACACCTTC. This sequence encodes CASSPGSDNGYTF.